A single sample gave rise to the 8 T cell receptor beta chains below, sequenced in a study of blood T cell repertoires in COVID-19. Repertoires were generated with immunoSEQ multiplex PCR, while TCRdb's copy carries only in-frame clones and drops some. Of roughly 190,000 clones in the sample, roughly 84% were seen once. The material sequenced was PBMCs or T cells enriched from blood (not recorded which). Receptors were obtained from a woman aged 25 to 39 who had been exposed to COVID-19.

The CDR3 DNA follows: TGTGCCAGCAGCCCGACAGGGTTTAATCAGCCCCAGCATTTT. It encodes CASSPTGFNQPQHF. The rearrangement uses TRBV6-5 and TRBJ1-5, with TRBD1 matching 7 bases. V gave up 6 bases and J gave up 4 bases; unmatched junction bases: 6. From germline, CDR1 is MNHEY and CDR2 SVGAGI. This CDR3 comprises 14 residues.

CDR3 amino acids: CASRPGTARNQPQHF. In DNA, the CDR3 is TGTGCCAGCAGACCCGGGACAGCGAGAAATCAGCCCCAGCATTTT. The chain is built from TRBV6-5 and TRBJ1-5, with 7 positions matching TRBD1. The germline V gene has CDR1 MNHEY and CDR2 SVGAGI. The CDR3 is made up of 15 amino acids. Trimming removed 6 bases from V and 4 bases from J; junction bases left unmatched: 9.

The V gene is TRBV6-5, the J gene TRBJ1-2, with a possible D match to TRBD1 (5 bases). Trimming took 4 bases from V and 6 from J, leaving 18 bases between them. The CDR3 contains 15 residues. Per germline, CDR1 MNHEY and CDR2 SVGAGI. CDR3 amino acids: CASSLGLGLGDGYTF. Written as DNA, the CDR3 is TGTGCCAGCAGTTTGGGTTTGGGGTTAGGGGATGGCTACACCTTC.

J is TRBJ2-3 and V is TRBV7-2; D is perhaps TRBD1 (5 bases). Trimming cost V 1 base and J 5 bases, with 13 bases left between them. The CDR3 spans 15 residues. CDR1 is SGHTA, CDR2 FQGNSA, per germline. For the CDR3, the DNA is TGTGCCAGCAGCTTAGAAGGGGTGCGAGGAGATACGCAGTATTTT. Its protein is CASSLEGVRGDTQYF.

The chain carries TRBV30 and TRBJ2-7; no firm D call. Germline lookup yields CDR1 GTSNPN and CDR2 SVGIG (reference sequence). The CDR3 spans 12 residues. Trimming pared 1 base from V and 6 bases from J, leaving 10 bases between. For the CDR3, the DNA is TGTGCCTGGAGTGAAATAGTCGGCGAGCAGTACTTC. Translated, it gives CAWSEIVGEQYF.

The chain uses TRBV9 and TRBJ2-2; 9 positions match TRBD2. The CDR3 spans 18 residues. V was pared by 3 bases and J by 6 bases, with 15 bases of the junction left unmatched. Germline V CDR1 and CDR2: SGDLS, YYNGEE. The DNA of the CDR3 is TGTGCCAGCAGCGGCGCGCGCGGGGGGGCCGTTTTGTCCGGGGAGCTGTTTTTT. It encodes CASSGARGGAVLSGELFF.

This clone was recorded only once. The gene calls are TRBV12-3 or TRBV12-4 and TRBJ1-3; no firm D call. Trimming left V 6 bases short and J 4 bases short, with 10 bases between. The CDR3 loop spans 13 amino acids. The DNA of the CDR3 is TGTGCCAGCAGATCTATCTCCGGAAACACCATATATTTT. Protein: CASRSISGNTIYF.

This chain joins TRBV9 and TRBJ2-2; 7 bases fit TRBD2. V gave up 0 bases and J gave up 3 bases; unmatched junction bases: 14. The CDR3 consists of 19 residues. The germline V gene encodes CDR1 SGDLS and CDR2 YYNGEE. The CDR3 region is CASSVEVGLPGGYTGELFF. In DNA, the CDR3 is TGTGCCAGCAGCGTAGAGGTAGGGCTGCCGGGGGGATACACCGGGGAGCTGTTTTTT.